These T cell receptor beta chains were read from a single sample in a study of cytomegalovirus exposure and HLA in healthy donors. Profiled with immunoSEQ multiplex PCR; TCRdb holds only in-frame clones, not every one. This sample carries approximately 100,000 clones, 10% of them seen once, and the ten largest clones take more than 5%. The sequencing sample was made of PBMCs. The receptor source for this set is a man in his forties in good health and CMV-seropositive. Both conserved end residues are part of each CDR3. D genes are given only for firm matches. Expanded clones get a size class; other rows say once, few or many, or leave the size out.

V gene,clone size,J gene,D gene,CDR3 protein,CDR3 DNA
TRBV7-8,NA,TRBJ2-1,NA,CASSLPGSSYNEQFF,TGTGCCAGCAGCTTACCGGGTAGCTCCTACAATGAGCAGTTCTTC
TRBV19,few,TRBJ1-5,TRBD1,CASSLQGQGARPQHF,TGTGCCAGTAGTTTGCAAGGACAGGGGGCAAGGCCCCAGCATTTT
TRBV25-1,NA,TRBJ2-3,TRBD2,CASSGGASGTPGYF,TGTGCCAGCAGTGGAGGGGCTAGCGGTACCCCGGGGTATTTT
TRBV5-8,few,TRBJ2-7,NA,CASSLRPGIVFYEQYF,TGTGCCAGCAGCTTGCGGCCCGGGATAGTTTTCTACGAGCAGTACTTC
TRBV7-4,NA,TRBJ1-6,TRBD1,CASSLDFVVTGCSPLHF,TGTGCCAGCAGCTTAGATTTCGTAGTGACAGGGTGTTCACCCCTCCACTTT
TRBV19,few,TRBJ2-4,TRBD1,CATRQGPSWGAKNIQYF,TGTGCCACCCGACAGGGGCCAAGCTGGGGGGCCAAAAACATTCAGTACTTC
TRBV28,once,TRBJ2-1,NA,CACRAGSIVSSYNEQFF,TGTGCCTGCAGGGCAGGGTCAATAGTTAGCTCCTACAATGAGCAGTTCTTC
TRBV13,few,TRBJ2-5,TRBD2,CASTLAGEQETQYF,TGTGCCAGCACCCTAGCGGGGGAACAAGAGACCCAGTACTTC
TRBV7-6,NA,TRBJ2-1,TRBD2,CASSITSDKPNEQFF,TGTGCCAGCAGCATCACTAGCGACAAGCCCAATGAGCAGTTCTTC
TRBV7-2,few,TRBJ2-7,TRBD2,CASSAGLGTYEQYF,TGTGCCAGCAGCGCGGGACTAGGCACCTACGAGCAGTACTTC
TRBV5-6,few,TRBJ2-7,TRBD1,CASSFQTGGDEQYF,TGTGCCAGCAGCTTTCAGACAGGGGGCGACGAGCAGTACTTC
TRBV28,NA,TRBJ1-1,NA,CASSRRQVNTEAFF,TGTGCCAGCAGCCGGAGGCAGGTGAACACTGAAGCTTTCTTT